This T cell receptor (beta chain) was profiled in a study of regulatory T cells in long-lasting Graves disease. The CDR3 contains 18 residues. Germline V lookup: CDR1 DFQATT, CDR2 SNEGSKA (reference sequence). This clonotype was seen more than once but under ten times. Germline is not matched at one junction end, which may reflect a read error. Combining iRepertoire HTBI primers with Arm-PCR of CDR3 regions, the authors built TCR beta libraries. Per the authors' pipeline: Among the samples, around 58 TRBV and some 13 TRBJ segments were identified. MiXCR, applied by TCRdb to the multiplex PCR reads, yields one record per CDR3 protein. The V and J calls reflect TCRdb's pipeline rather than the authors' work. The sample carries about half a million distinct CDR3 sequences, around 12% recorded once. Stated time point: newly diagnosed GD, antithyroid drugs for less than 3 months. Preparation of the TCR library used RNA extracted from PBMCs. The source of the patients was an endocrinology department in Xi'an, China.

These data were also reused for a study on T cells in Graves' hyperthyroidism and ophthalmopathy. From that report: Carried out on the TCR CDR3, a first-round RT-PCR used the HTBI primer set. Appearing also in blood were most of the thyroid clonotypes expanded above 0.001.

The source was peripheral blood mononuclear cells (PBMCs), collected at new diagnosis, from a patient treated with antithyroid drugs. This rearrangement joins TRBV20-1 to TRBJ1-6; 7 bases are shared with TRBD1. This receptor was obtained from a woman between 25 and 40 years old with Graves disease. The DNA of the CDR3 is TGCAGTGCTAGAGTCCGGGACAGAAGATCCTCCTATAATTCATCCCTCCACTTT. Its protein is CSARVRDRRSSYNSSLHF.